This TCR beta chain emerged from a study of OX40 agonist ivuxolimab in advanced cancers. As for the study in general: Patients were treated with ivuxolimab, an agonistic anti-OX40 (CD134) antibody.

Systemic immunosuppression or a history of autoimmune disease excluded patients. The germline V gene encodes CDR1 WSHSY and CDR2 SAAADI. The CDR3 runs 14 residues. V dropped 1 base and J dropped 5 bases, with 10 bases sitting between them. Repertoires were generated with immunoSEQ multiplex PCR, while TCRdb's copy carries only in-frame clones and drops some. The sample yields fewer than 18,000 clones, 60% to 80% seen once. The starting material was CD4+ or CD8+ T cells sorted from blood, obtained in a trial of the OX40 agonist ivuxolimab. V is TRBV10-2 and J is TRBJ2-3; D is possibly TRBD2 (6 bases). This clonotype originated in an adult with an advanced solid tumor such as melanoma, head and neck, liver or kidney cancer. CDR3 sequence (DNA): TGCGCCAGCAGTGAGTTGTCTAGCGTAGATACGCAGTATTTT. This translates into CASSELSSVDTQYF.